This entry describes one TCR beta chain. Its antigen is not known. Germline V lookup: CDR1 SGHRS, CDR2 YFSETQ. The trim removed 1 base at V and 5 bases at J, leaving 8 bases unmatched. The CDR3 covers 15 residues. The entry originates in a study of cytomegalovirus exposure and HLA in healthy donors. Study results and limitations: Researchers catalogued about 160 TCR beta chains as cytomegalovirus-associated. With DRB1 most and HLA-C fewest, TCR association rates differed between HLA loci in a later analysis. HLA alleles were associated with 15,000 to 20,000 TCR beta sequences in a later analysis at 0.05 false discovery rate.

PCR involved 60 Vbeta and 13 Jbeta primers. The table came from immunoSEQ multiplex PCR; TCRdb's copy has only in-frame clones and leaves some out. The sample lists 65,000 or so clones, approximately 60% occurring once. The receptor was isolated from a man aged 30-40 years in good health and CMV-seronegative. This chain joins TRBV5-1 and TRBJ2-5; 7 nucleotides line up with TRBD2. The specimen was PBMCs. DNA for the CDR3: TGCGCCAGCAGCTTGCGGGGGGTATATGAGGAGACCCAGTACTTC. Its protein is CASSLRGVYEETQYF.